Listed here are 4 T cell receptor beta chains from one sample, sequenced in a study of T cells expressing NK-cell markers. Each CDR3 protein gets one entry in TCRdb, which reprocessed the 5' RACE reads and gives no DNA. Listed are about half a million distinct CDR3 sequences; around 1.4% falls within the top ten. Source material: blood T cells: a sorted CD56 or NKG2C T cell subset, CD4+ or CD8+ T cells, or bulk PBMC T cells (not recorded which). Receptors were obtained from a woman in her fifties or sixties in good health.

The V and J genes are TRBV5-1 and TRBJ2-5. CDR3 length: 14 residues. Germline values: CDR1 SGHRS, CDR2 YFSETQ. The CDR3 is CASSLDSTKWTQYF.

The CDR3 loop is CASSLALGRGTHNEQFF. V and J are TRBV12-3 or TRBV12-4 and TRBJ2-1. The CDR3 length is 17 residues.

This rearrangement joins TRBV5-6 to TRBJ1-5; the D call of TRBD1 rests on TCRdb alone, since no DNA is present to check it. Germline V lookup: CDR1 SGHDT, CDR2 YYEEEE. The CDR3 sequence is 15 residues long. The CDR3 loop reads CASSRTGGRNQPQHF.

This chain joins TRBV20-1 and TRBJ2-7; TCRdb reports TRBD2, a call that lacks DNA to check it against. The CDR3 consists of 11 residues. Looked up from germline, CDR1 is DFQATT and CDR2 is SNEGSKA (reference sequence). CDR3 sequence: CSARLRDEQYF.